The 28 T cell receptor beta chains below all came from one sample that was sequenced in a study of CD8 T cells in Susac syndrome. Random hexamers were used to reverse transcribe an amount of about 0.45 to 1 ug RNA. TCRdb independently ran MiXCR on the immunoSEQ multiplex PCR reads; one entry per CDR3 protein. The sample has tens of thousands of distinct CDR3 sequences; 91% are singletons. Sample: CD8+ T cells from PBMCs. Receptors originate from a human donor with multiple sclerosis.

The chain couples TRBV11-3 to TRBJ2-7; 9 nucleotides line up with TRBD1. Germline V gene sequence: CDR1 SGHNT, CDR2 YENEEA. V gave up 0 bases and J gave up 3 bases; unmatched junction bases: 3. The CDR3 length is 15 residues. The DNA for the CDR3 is TGTGCCAGCAGCTTAGATGGGACAGGGTTCTACGAGCAGTACTTC. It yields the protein CASSLDGTGFYEQYF. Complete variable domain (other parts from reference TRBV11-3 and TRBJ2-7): EAGVVQSPRYKIIEKKQPVAFWCNPISGHNTLYWYLQNLGQGPELLIRYENEEAVDDSQLPKDRFSAERLKGVDSTLKIQPAELGDSAVYLCASSLDGTGFYEQYFGPGTRLTVT.

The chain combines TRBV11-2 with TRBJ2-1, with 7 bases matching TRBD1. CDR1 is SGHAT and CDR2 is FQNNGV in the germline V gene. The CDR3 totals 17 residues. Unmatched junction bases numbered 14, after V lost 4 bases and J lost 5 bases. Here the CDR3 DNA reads TGTGCCAGCAGCTCCCCCCGGGCAGGGGGATATGACAATGAGCAGTTCTTC. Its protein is CASSSPRAGGYDNEQFF.

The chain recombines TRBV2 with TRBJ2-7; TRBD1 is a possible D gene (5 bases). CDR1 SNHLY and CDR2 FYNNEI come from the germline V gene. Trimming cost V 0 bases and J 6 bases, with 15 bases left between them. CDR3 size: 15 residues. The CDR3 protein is CASSEATGGLSEQYF. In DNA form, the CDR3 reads TGTGCCAGCAGTGAAGCCACAGGTGGCCTGAGCGAGCAGTACTTC. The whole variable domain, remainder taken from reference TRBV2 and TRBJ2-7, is EPEVTQTPSHQVTQMGQEVILRCVPISNHLYFYWYRQILGQKVEFLVSFYNNEISEKSEIFDDQFSVERPDGSNFTLKIRSTKLEDSAMYFCASSEATGGLSEQYFGPGTRLTVT.

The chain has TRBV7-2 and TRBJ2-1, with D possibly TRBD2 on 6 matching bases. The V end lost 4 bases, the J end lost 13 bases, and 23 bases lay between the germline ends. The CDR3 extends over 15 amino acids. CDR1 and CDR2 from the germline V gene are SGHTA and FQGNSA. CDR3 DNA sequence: TGTGCCAGCAGCTGGGGGGACTCCCGGTGGCCAGAACAGTTCTTC. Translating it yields CASSWGDSRWPEQFF.

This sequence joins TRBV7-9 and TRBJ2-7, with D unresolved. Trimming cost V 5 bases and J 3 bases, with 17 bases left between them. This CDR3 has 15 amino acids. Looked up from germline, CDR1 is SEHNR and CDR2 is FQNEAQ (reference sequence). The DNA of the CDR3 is TGTGCCAGCAGCGGAACGGCCTTGGGGTACTACGAGCAGTACTTC. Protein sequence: CASSGTALGYYEQYF. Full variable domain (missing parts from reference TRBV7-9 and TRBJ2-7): DTGVSQNPRHKITKRGQNVTFRCDPISEHNRLYWYRQTLGQGPEFLTYFQNEAQLEKSRLLSDRFSAERPKGSFSTLEIQRTEQGDSAMYLCASSGTALGYYEQYFGPGTRLTVT.

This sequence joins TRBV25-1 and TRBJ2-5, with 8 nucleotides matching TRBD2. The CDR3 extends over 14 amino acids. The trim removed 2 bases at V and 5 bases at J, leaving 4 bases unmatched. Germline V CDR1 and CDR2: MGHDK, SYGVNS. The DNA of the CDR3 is TGTGCCAGCAGTGAAGGTAGCGGGGAGGAGACCCAGTACTTC. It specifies CASSEGSGEETQYF.

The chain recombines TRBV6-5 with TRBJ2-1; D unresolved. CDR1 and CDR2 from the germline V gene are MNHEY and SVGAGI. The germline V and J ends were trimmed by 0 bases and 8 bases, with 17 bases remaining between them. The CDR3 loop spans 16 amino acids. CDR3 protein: CASSYSSNLGFDEQFF. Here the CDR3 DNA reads TGTGCCAGCAGTTACTCGTCTAATCTCGGCTTCGATGAGCAGTTCTTC.

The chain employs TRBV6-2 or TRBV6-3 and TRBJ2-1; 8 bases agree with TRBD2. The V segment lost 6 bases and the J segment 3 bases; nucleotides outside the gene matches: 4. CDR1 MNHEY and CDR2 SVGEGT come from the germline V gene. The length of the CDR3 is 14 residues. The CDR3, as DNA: TGTGCCAGCAGCTTACGGGAGGGCTACAATGAGCAGTTCTTC. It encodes CASSLREGYNEQFF.

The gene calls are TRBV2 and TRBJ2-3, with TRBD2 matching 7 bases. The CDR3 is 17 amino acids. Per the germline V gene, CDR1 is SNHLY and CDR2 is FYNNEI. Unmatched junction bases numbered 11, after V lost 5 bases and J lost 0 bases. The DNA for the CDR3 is TGTGCCAGCAGTTTTAATAGGGACTATTCCAGCACAGATACGCAGTATTTT. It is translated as CASSFNRDYSSTDTQYF.

CDR3 bases: TGTGCCAGCAGCGTAGGGGGCGGGTCACCCCTCCACTTT. Its translation: CASSVGGGSPLHF. This chain links TRBV9 with TRBJ1-6; tentative D call: TRBD1 (5 bases). V lost 0 bases, J lost 10 bases, and 8 bases lay in between. The CDR3 runs to 13 residues. Germline V gives CDR1 SGDLS, CDR2 YYNGEE.

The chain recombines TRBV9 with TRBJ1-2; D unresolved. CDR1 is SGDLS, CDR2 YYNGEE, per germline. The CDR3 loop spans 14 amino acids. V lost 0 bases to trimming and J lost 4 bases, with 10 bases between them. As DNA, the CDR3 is TGTGCCAGCAGCGTAGCTACGGACGGCTATGGCTACACCTTC. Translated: CASSVATDGYGYTF.

For the CDR3, the DNA is TGTGCCAGCAGTTACGAGGGCAGGGTATGGCAGCCCCAGCATTTT. Protein: CASSYEGRVWQPQHF. The chain combines TRBV6-2 or TRBV6-3 with TRBJ1-5, with D maybe TRBD1 (5 bases). This CDR3 has 15 amino acids. With 2 bases removed from V and 7 bases from J, the gap between germline ends came to 15 bases. In germline, CDR1 is MNHEY, CDR2 SVGEGT.

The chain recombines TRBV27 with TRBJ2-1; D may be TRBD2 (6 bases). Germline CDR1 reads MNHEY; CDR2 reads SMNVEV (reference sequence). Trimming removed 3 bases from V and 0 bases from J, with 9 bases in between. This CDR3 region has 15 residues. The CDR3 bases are TGTGCCAGCAGTTTCAGCGGGTTCTCCTACAATGAGCAGTTCTTC. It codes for CASSFSGFSYNEQFF.

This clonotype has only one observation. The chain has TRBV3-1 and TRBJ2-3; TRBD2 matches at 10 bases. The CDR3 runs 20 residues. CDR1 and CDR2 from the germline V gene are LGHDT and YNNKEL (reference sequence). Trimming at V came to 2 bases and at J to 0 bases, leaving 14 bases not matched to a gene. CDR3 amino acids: CASSQRKFSGRSLSTDTQYF. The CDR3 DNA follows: TGTGCCAGCAGCCAACGAAAATTTAGCGGGAGGTCCCTAAGCACAGATACGCAGTATTTT.

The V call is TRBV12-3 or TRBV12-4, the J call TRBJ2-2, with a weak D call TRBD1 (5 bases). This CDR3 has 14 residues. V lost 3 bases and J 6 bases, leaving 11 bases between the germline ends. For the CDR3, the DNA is TGTGCCAGCAGTTTTTCTTCAGGGCCCGGGGAGCTGTTTTTT. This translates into CASSFSSGPGELFF.

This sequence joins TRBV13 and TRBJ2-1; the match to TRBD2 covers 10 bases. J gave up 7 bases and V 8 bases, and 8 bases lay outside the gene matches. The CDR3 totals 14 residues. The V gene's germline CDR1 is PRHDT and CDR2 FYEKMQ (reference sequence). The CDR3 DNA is TGTGCCAGCGGGATAGCGGGGGGAGGGAATGAGCAGTTCTTC. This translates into CASGIAGGGNEQFF.

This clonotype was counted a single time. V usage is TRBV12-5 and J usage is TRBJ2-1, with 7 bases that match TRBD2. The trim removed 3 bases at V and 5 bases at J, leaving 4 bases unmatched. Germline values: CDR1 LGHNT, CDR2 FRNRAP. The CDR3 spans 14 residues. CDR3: CASGFGGSHNEQFF. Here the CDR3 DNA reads TGTGCTAGTGGTTTCGGCGGGAGCCACAATGAGCAGTTCTTC.

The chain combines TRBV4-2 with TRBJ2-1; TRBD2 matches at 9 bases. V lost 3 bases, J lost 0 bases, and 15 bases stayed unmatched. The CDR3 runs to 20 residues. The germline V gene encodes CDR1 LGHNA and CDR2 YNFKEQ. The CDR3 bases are TGTGCCAGCAGCCAGTCAGCTTTGCGGGGGGGTTGGAGCTCCTACAATGAGCAGTTCTTC. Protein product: CASSQSALRGGWSSYNEQFF.

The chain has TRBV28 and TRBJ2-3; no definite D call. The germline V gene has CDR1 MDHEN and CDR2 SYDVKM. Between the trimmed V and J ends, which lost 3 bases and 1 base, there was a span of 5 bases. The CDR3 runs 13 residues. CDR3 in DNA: TGTGCCAGCAGTTTGGGCCGCACAGATACGCAGTATTTT. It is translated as CASSLGRTDTQYF. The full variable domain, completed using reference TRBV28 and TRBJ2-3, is DVKVTQSSRYLVKRTGEKVFLECVQDMDHENMFWYRQDPGLGLRLIYFSYDVKMKEKGDIPEGYSVSREKKERFSLILESASTNQTSMYLCASSLGRTDTQYFGPGTRLTVL.

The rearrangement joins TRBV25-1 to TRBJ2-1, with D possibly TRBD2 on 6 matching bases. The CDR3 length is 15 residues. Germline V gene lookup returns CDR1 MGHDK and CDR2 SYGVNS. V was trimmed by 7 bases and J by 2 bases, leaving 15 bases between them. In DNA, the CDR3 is TGTGCCAGCACCCCTGTGGGAGGTGCCTACAATGAGCAGTTCTTC. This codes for CASTPVGGAYNEQFF.

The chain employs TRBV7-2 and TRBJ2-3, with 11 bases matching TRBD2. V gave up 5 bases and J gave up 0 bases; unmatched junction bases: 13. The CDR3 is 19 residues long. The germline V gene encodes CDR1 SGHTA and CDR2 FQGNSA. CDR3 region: CASSDYPPLAGGSTDTQYF. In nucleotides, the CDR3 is TGTGCCAGCAGCGATTATCCCCCTTTAGCGGGAGGGAGCACAGATACGCAGTATTTT.

The CDR3 loop is CASSFSSNGPQHF. The CDR3 nucleotides are TGTGCCAGCAGCTTCAGTAGCAATGGGCCCCAGCATTTT. This rearrangement joins TRBV6-6 to TRBJ1-5; no firm D call. The V end lost 6 bases, the J end lost 9 bases, and 15 bases lay between the germline ends. Germline V gene lookup returns CDR1 MNHNY and CDR2 SVGAGI (reference sequence). The CDR3 sequence is 13 residues long.

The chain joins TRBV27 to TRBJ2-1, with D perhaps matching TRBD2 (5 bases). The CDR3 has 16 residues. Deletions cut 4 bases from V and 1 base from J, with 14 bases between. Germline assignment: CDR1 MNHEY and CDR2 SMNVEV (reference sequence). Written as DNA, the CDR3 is TGTGCCAGCAGTTACCGAGGGCGCCCTTCCTACAATGAGCAGTTCTTC. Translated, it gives CASSYRGRPSYNEQFF.

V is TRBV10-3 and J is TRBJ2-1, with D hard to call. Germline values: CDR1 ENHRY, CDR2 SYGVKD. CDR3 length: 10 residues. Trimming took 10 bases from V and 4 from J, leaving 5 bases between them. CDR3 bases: TGTGCCACCGGGTACAATGAGCAGTTCTTC. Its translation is CATGYNEQFF.

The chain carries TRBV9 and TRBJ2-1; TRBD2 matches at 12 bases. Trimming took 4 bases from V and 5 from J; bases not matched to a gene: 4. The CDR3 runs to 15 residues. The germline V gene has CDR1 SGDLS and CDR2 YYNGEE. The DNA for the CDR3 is TGTGCCAGCAGCTCTAGCGGGAGGGTTGACAATGAGCAGTTCTTC. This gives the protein CASSSSGRVDNEQFF.

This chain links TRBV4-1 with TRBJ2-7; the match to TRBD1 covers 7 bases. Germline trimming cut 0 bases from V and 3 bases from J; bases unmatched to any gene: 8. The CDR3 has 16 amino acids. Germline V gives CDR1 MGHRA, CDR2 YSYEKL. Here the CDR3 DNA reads TGCGCCAGCAGCCAAGAAAGAACAGGGGATGGCTACGAGCAGTACTTC. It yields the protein CASSQERTGDGYEQYF.

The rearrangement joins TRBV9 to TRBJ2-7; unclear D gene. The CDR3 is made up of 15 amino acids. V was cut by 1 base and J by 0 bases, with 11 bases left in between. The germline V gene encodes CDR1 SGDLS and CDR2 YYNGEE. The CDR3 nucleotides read TGTGCCAGCAGCGTAAACGGCCTGAGCTCCTACGAGCAGTACTTC. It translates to CASSVNGLSSYEQYF.

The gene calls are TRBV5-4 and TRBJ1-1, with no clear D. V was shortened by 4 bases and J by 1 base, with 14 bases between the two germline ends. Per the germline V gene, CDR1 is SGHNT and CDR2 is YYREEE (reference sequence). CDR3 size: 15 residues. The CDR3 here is CASSPAPPTNTEAFF. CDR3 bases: TGTGCCAGCAGCCCAGCACCACCTACGAACACTGAAGCTTTCTTT.